Listed below are T cell receptor beta chains from one sample, sequenced in a study of T cells in Graves' hyperthyroidism and ophthalmopathy. MiXCR was run by TCRdb on the multiplex PCR reads, yielding one entry per CDR3 protein. The data show nearly 750,000 distinct CDR3 sequences, approximately 36% seen once. Sequencing used blood. The receptors were gathered from a woman between 40 and 50 years old with Graves' hyperthyroidism. Each CDR3 is given with its conserved first and last residue. The D gene is left open where the match is weak. Clone size is stated in some rows and not others, as once, few, many or a class when expanded.

>TRBD1|many|TRBV5-1|TRBJ2-5
CASSPRTGGETQYF
TGTGCCAGCAGCCCCAGGACAGGAGGAGAGACCCAGTACTTC
>-|once|TRBV29-1|TRBJ1-2
CSGLAGGDGYTF
TGCAGCGGCTTAGCGGGAGGGGATGGCTACACCTTC
>TRBD1|many|TRBV6-5|TRBJ1-1
CASYQGGDTEAFF
TGTGCCAGTTATCAGGGGGGAGACACTGAAGCTTTCTTT
>-|many|TRBV10-3|TRBJ1-1
CAISEVPTEAFF
TGTGCCATCAGTGAAGTGCCCACTGAAGCTTTCTTT
>TRBD1|once|TRBV10-3|TRBJ2-6
CAISSQTGIVLTF
TGTGCCATCAGTTCCCAGACAGGGATTGTCCTGACTTTC
>-|many|TRBV25-1|TRBJ2-3
CASRVGDTQYF
TGTGCCAGCAGGGTGGGAGATACGCAGTATTTT
>-|once|TRBV10-1|TRBJ2-7
CASSEYRTATSYEQYF
TGCGCCAGCAGTGAATATAGGACAGCAACGTCCTACGAGCAGTACTTC
>-|-|TRBV2|TRBJ1-2
CASSYSRREGNGYGYTF
TGTGCCAGCAGTTACTCGAGGCGCGAGGGAAATGGCTATGGCTACACCTTC
>-|few|TRBV7-9|TRBJ2-7
CASSSPQGHEVEQYF
TGTGCCAGCAGCTCCCCCCAGGGGCACGAAGTTGAGCAGTACTTC
>-|-|TRBV11-2|TRBJ2-6
CASSHDWRANVLTF
TGTGCCAGCAGCCACGACTGGAGGGCCAACGTCCTGACTTTC
>TRBD2|many|TRBV4-3|TRBJ2-6
CASSQSSGRAEGANVLTF
TGCGCCAGCAGCCAATCTAGCGGGAGGGCGGAAGGGGCCAACGTCCTGACTTTC
>-|-|TRBV5-1|TRBJ2-7
CASSLEFRDNSYEQYF
TGCGCCAGCAGCTTGGAATTCCGGGACAACTCCTACGAGCAGTACTTC
>-|once|TRBV7-2|TRBJ1-1
CASSWSEARVNTETFF
TGTGCCAGCAGCTGGAGTGAGGCCAGGGTGAACACTGAAACTTTCTTT
>TRBD1|-|TRBV10-3|TRBJ1-5
CAIRGTGNQPQHF
TGTGCCATCAGGGGGACAGGGAATCAGCCCCAGCATTTT
>-|many|TRBV2|TRBJ1-5
CASSDIPKPQHF
TGTGCCAGCAGTGATATCCCAAAGCCCCAGCATTTT
>-|-|TRBV4-1|TRBJ1-4
CASSQDRAGVDEKLFF
TGCGCCAGCAGCCAAGATAGGGCGGGGGTTGATGAAAAACTGTTTTTT
>-|many|TRBV2|TRBJ2-7
CASNQGHEQYF
TGTGCCAGCAACCAGGGTCACGAGCAGTACTTC